The present TCR beta chain was sequenced within a study of blood T cells in healthy people across ages (dated by TCRdb to the mid-2010s). At the level of the whole study: Template switching captured roughly one uniquely barcoded TCR beta cDNA molecule per two T cells in model experiments. Age-related changes in TCR beta repertoire diversity were measured in the study by deep sequencing normalized with unique cDNA molecular identifiers. Donors were grouped into four age groups: young (average about 15 years), middle-aged (roughly 37), aged (around 60) and long-lived (approximately 82). To avoid experimental bias, donors of different ages were spread randomly across the sequencing lanes. For two donors (one aged 18 to 29 and one aged 80 or older), the study analyzed two additional independent replicas of 1 million unique cDNA reads from the same blood draw. The paper as a whole reports these results and caveats: Conclusive comparison of naive and antigen-experienced compartments was prevented by the profiling of bulk unsorted PBMCs. A strong correlation was found between observed TCR beta diversity and the percentage of naive T cells measured by flow cytometry. Donor CMV infection status was unknown, potentially confounding age-related changes in expanded clonotypes. Estimates of total diversity from one million sequenced T cells were regarded as lower bounds and underestimates. Observed TCR beta diversity per million T cells fell roughly linearly with age, and a significant reduction was already apparent by age roughly 40. The long-lived group showed more naive CD4+ T cells, fewer expanded clones and increased TCR diversity than the aged group, suggesting age selection.

Libraries were constructed by 5' RACE. Instrument on record: Illumina HiSeq 2500. The second PCR ran for roughly 7 to 11 cycles and used a J-beta primer mix along with a sample-barcoded 5' primer. A template-switch 5' adaptor carrying 12 random nucleotides introduced a unique molecular identifier onto each TCR beta cDNA molecule. Each sample yielded at least 2.5 million CDR3-containing paired-end reads. First-strand cDNA synthesis was performed from all RNA using the Mint cDNA synthesis kit, with priming by a TRBC-specific oligonucleotide. Following uracil-DNA glycosylase treatment, all cDNA underwent a first 18-cycle PCR with the universal primers M1SS and BC2_uni_R. The source study handled its data this way. Normalization of each sample was performed by random selection of 1 million high-quality reads, each carrying a distinct molecular identifier. Instead of being binned into consensus sequences, reads with shared molecular identifiers were discarded. MiTCR, set to a Q25 quality threshold and the strictest error-elimination algorithm, was used for CDR3 identification, clonotype clustering and error correction. Lower-bound total TCR beta diversity was estimated with a nonparametric unseen species model using Euler transformation. TCRdb took the public reads, trimmed them with fastp at Q25, ran MiXCR for clone calling and kept in-frame beta chains. Identical CDR3 protein sequences are pooled into one entry, listed with their most common genes and DNA. None of the V and J calls come from the authors' own analysis; TCRdb made them. The sample includes about 730,000 distinct CDR3 sequences, with approximately 43% observed a single time. Jointly, the top ten make up roughly 19% of the sample.

Donors were 35 to 40 systemically healthy Caucasian individuals from Russia aged about 6 to 100 years. Each donor gave 8.5 to 10 milliliters of peripheral blood, collected into EDTA-treated Vacutainer tubes. Ficoll-Paque density-gradient centrifugation was used to isolate PBMCs, with at least 6 million obtained per sample. Total RNA was extracted from PBMCs with Trizol reagent, with at least 5 micrograms obtained per sample. For every donor, flow cytometry on a PBMC aliquot measured the percentage of naive CD45RAhigh/CD27high T cells. Inclusive of the bounding cysteine and phenylalanine, the CDR3 is 12 residues long. Just the 36-base CDR3 DNA is kept, in frame starting at base 1. The germline V gene yields SQVTM for CDR1 and ANQGSEA for CDR2. V sheds 6 bases and J sheds 10 bases, leaving 15 bases between their ends. Comment on this clonotype: Its antigen specificity is not known. Per-base quality was not reported, and no clone a single base away is much larger than it.

Sequenced sample: blood. This receptor chain uses TRBV29-1 and TRBJ1-4; a weak D assignment points to TRBD1 (5 bases agree). The sequence came from an older woman in good health. The nucleotides read TGCAGCGTCCGGGACGGTCATGGAAAACTGTTTTTT. It translates to CSVRDGHGKLFF.